This T cell receptor (beta chain) is from a study of T-cell memory formation after mild COVID-19 (dated by TCRdb to 2020 to 2023). About the study as a whole: Most TCR sequence clusters were specific to one of the two donors. Two young, previously healthy adult volunteers made up the cohort, one male and one female. In a couple of donors, T-cell clones that expanded and contracted after mild COVID-19 were followed by sequencing TCRalpha and TCRbeta repertoires longitudinally.

This clonotype occurred a few times. The clone's antigen remains unknown. No base qualities exist here, and no much larger clone lies one base off it. PBMCs were isolated by Ficoll-Paque density gradient centrifugation. The sample was run on an Illumina NovaSeq 6000. TCRalpha and TCRbeta cDNA libraries were constructed by 5'RACE with constant-segment primers, with sample barcodes and unique molecular identifiers being introduced. Trizol reagent was used to extract RNA from every sample. Library amplification was performed in two PCR steps, and a second sample barcode and Illumina TruSeq adapters were introduced in the second step. Sequencing of libraries was performed on an Illumina NovaSeq with 2 x 150 bp paired-end reads. In the paper's pipeline: Demultiplexing of reads and collapsing into UMI-guided consensus sequences were performed with migec v1.2.7. With mixcr v2.1.11, UMI consensuses were aligned to TRA and TRB V and J templates and assembled into clonotypes. Expanded or contracted clonotypes were those called significant by both edgeR and NoisET, with noise models trained on biological replicates. For edgeR calls, a false discovery rate-adjusted p below 0.01 and a log2 fold-change threshold of 1 were applied. As an exploratory analysis of dynamics, max-normalized trajectories of the 1000 most abundant clonotypes were examined with PCA combined with hierarchical clustering. Each responding clone was given a CD4 or CD8 phenotype based on the CD4+ and CD8+ repertoires, which had been sequenced separately. TCRdb cleaned the public reads at Q25 with fastp, built clones with MiXCR and kept in-frame beta chains. Each entry merges the rows of one CDR3 protein and shows their most common DNA and genes. These V and J calls originate from TCRdb's pipeline instead of the authors' own analysis. The sample data list 250,000 to 350,000 distinct CDR3 sequences, and around 15% of these were observed just once. Roughly 25% of the sample goes to the ten largest clones.

Paper-wide results and their limitations: Contracting CD4+ clones were located mainly in the CM and EM memory subsets, whereas CD8+ clones were found to be enriched in EMRA. The detection of some responding clones in pre-infection memory suggests that pre-existing cross-reactive memory T cells joined the SARS-CoV-2 response. SARS-CoV-2 specificity of the second-wave clones peaking on day 37 was not confirmed. From day 15 to 85, contracting clones showed balanced CD4/CD8 phenotypes, whereas a second wave of clones that expanded from day 15 to 37 leaned towards CD4+. The study included only two mild cases, and larger cohorts that include severe cases with pre-infection samples were judged to be necessary.

Looking up the germline V gene yields CDR1 SGHVS and CDR2 FQNEAQ. The germline V end is reduced by 10 bases and the J end by 3 bases; junction bases left unmatched: 9. CDR3 length: 13 amino acids, cysteine to phenylalanine. The only DNA kept is the CDR3, 39 bases in frame from the first base. Sequencing was carried out using PBMCs or a T cell subset sorted from them (not recorded which). The source of this sequence is a man between 18 and 29 years old who had mild COVID-19 (a few samples of this study predate the infection). The sample titles of this study are shuffled in the database, so cell type and time point are left out; the donor was told from shared clones. The sequence joins TRBV7-8 to TRBJ2-7; 7 central nucleotides agree with TRBD2. The DNA sequence is given as TGTGCCACTACTGCGGGGAGGGACTACGAGCAGTACTTC. Translated, this gives CATTAGRDYEQYF.